The entry below gives a single TCR beta chain sequence along with its context. Its antigen is currently unknown. Looked up from germline, CDR1 is SGHTA and CDR2 is FQGNSA. V lost 5 bases and J 5 bases, leaving 10 bases between the germline ends. The CDR3 contains 13 residues. This record comes from a study of T-cell memory formation after mild COVID-19. For the study at large: TCR clusters mostly belonged to single donors. Study outcomes and limitations: Among contracting clones, CD4+ were mainly CM/EM and CD8+ enriched in EMRA. Cross-reactive memory apparently joined, as some responding clones appeared in pre-infection memory. SARS-CoV-2 specificity of second-wave clones peaking day 37 was unconfirmed.

TCRdb independently ran MiXCR on the 5' RACE reads; one entry per CDR3 protein. The data show more than 300,000 distinct CDR3 sequences, roughly an eighth seen once. The source of this sequence is a man aged 18 to 35 who had mild COVID-19 (a few samples of this study predate the infection). Cell type and time point are not known. Sequencing was carried out using PBMCs or a T cell subset sorted from them (not recorded which). The V call is TRBV7-2, the J call TRBJ1-3; D gene uncertain. The CDR3 nucleotides are TGTGCCAGCAGCCGCGGACCTAGAAACACCATATATTTT. Protein sequence: CASSRGPRNTIYF.